A single sample gave rise to the 22 T cell receptor beta chains below, sequenced in a study of T cells after yellow fever vaccination. TCRdb re-analysed the 5' RACE reads in MiXCR, keeping a single row per CDR3 protein. The table includes about 350,000 distinct CDR3 sequences, roughly 8% detected once. The source was PBMCs, collected roughly 47 days after the first yellow fever vaccination. Every receptor here comes from a young man who received the YFV17D yellow fever vaccine.

Only a few counts were recorded for this clonotype. The chain recombines TRBV6-6 with TRBJ1-1; 8 positions match TRBD1. With V trimmed by 5 bases and J by 4 bases, 3 bases remained unmatched. There are 13 residues in the CDR3. The germline V gene has CDR1 MNHNY and CDR2 SVGAGI (reference sequence). CDR3: CASSRGQATEAFF. In DNA, the CDR3 is TGTGCCAGCAGTCGGGGACAGGCCACTGAAGCTTTCTTT.

The chain links TRBV28 to TRBJ2-1; D gene unclear. With 1 base removed from V and 7 bases from J, the gap between germline ends came to 11 bases. Germline lookup yields CDR1 MDHEN and CDR2 SYDVKM. The CDR3 contains 14 residues. The chain's CDR3 is CASSLLSFTNEQFF. CDR3 coding DNA: TGTGCCAGCAGTTTATTGAGTTTTACAAATGAGCAGTTCTTC.

Many counts were recorded for this clonotype. This chain links TRBV6-6 with TRBJ2-1, with TRBD1 matching 8 bases. V lost 5 bases and J lost 10; bases outside the gene matches: 4. There are 12 residues in the CDR3. The germline CDR1 and CDR2 sequences are MNHNY and SVGAGI (reference sequence). The DNA of the CDR3 is TGTGCCAGCAGTCTCAGGGGGCCGGAGCAGTTCTTC. Translated, it gives CASSLRGPEQFF.

The CDR3 loop is CASRTGTAPIGELFF. The CDR3 nucleotides read TGTGCCAGCAGGACCGGGACAGCACCCATCGGGGAGCTGTTTTTT. The chain joins TRBV27 to TRBJ2-2; TRBD1 aligns across 7 bases. The CDR3 spans 15 residues. The germline gives CDR1 MNHEY, CDR2 SMNVEV (reference sequence). V was clipped by 6 bases and J by 7 bases; unmatched bases: 11.

This chain links TRBV4-3 with TRBJ2-1; D is perhaps TRBD2 (7 bases). V shed 0 bases and J shed 6 bases, with 15 bases lying between them. CDR1 and CDR2 (germline): LGHNA, YSLEER. The CDR3 is 16 amino acids. The chain's CDR3 is CASSQDSVGGRNEQFF. CDR3 bases: TGCGCCAGCAGCCAAGATTCTGTGGGGGGGCGCAATGAGCAGTTCTTC.

This rearrangement joins TRBV3-1 to TRBJ1-2, with unresolved D. CDR3 size: 16 residues. Deletions cut 1 base from V and 4 bases from J, with 16 bases between. CDR1 LGHDT and CDR2 YNNKEL come from the germline V gene (reference sequence). In nucleotides, the CDR3 is TGTGCCAGCAGCCAAGCCGCAGCGCAGTGGAGCTATGGCTACACCTTC. Protein sequence: CASSQAAAQWSYGYTF.

This clonotype was seen many times. The chain combines TRBV12-3 or TRBV12-4 with TRBJ1-1; D is ambiguous. The CDR3 runs to 14 residues. V was trimmed by 0 bases and J by 0 bases, leaving 5 bases between them. The DNA of the CDR3 is TGTGCCAGCAGTTTAGCGATTGTGAACACTGAAGCTTTCTTT. Translating gives CASSLAIVNTEAFF.

This clonotype was recorded a few times. The genes are TRBV5-6 and TRBJ1-6, with D unclear. The CDR3 is made up of 13 amino acids. Trimming took off 0 bases at V and 16 bases at J, with 14 bases between the two ends. CDR1 and CDR2 from the germline V gene are SGHDT and YYEEEE. The CDR3 sequence: CASSLGSQDALHF. The CDR3 bases are TGTGCCAGCAGCTTGGGGTCTCAGGATGCTCTCCACTTT.

This clonotype was seen a handful of times. CDR3 sequence: CASSQHGTGPYEQYV. CDR3 bases: TGTGCCAGCAGCCAACACGGGACAGGTCCCTACGAGCAGTACGTC. The rearrangement links TRBV14 to TRBJ2-7; TRBD1 agrees at 8 bases. The V gene end was trimmed by 2 bases and the J gene end by 2 bases; junction bases not matched to a gene: 5. The CDR3 covers 15 residues. CDR1 is SGHDN, CDR2 FVKESK, per germline.

This clonotype has more than one count but fewer than ten. This chain links TRBV4-1 with TRBJ1-1; D not certain. This CDR3 comprises 15 residues. Germline assignment: CDR1 MGHRA and CDR2 YSYEKL. Trimming left V 2 bases short and J 0 bases short, with 10 bases between. The CDR3 reads CASSQYGLMNTEAFF. The CDR3 DNA reads TGCGCCAGCAGCCAATATGGGCTCATGAACACTGAAGCTTTCTTT.

The CDR3 region has the DNA TGTGCCAGCGGCGCTCGCACAGATACGCAGTATTTT. Its translation is CASGARTDTQYF. The chain is built from TRBV6-5 and TRBJ2-3; D not resolved. V was cut by 8 bases and J by 1 base, with 7 bases left in between. The CDR3 covers 12 residues. Germline loops: CDR1 MNHEY, CDR2 SVGAGI.

This clonotype was observed a handful of times. The junction differs from germline at one of its ends, possibly a read error. This rearrangement joins TRBV7-7 to TRBJ2-1, with 7 positions matching TRBD1. Germline assignment: CDR1 SSHAT and CDR2 FNYEAQ (reference sequence). This CDR3 is built from 13 residues. In nucleotides, the CDR3 is TGTGCTAGCAGCACCGGGACAGCCAATGAGCAGTTCTTC. Its translation is CASSTGTANEQFF.

This clonotype was recorded many times. The J gene is TRBJ2-5, the V gene TRBV18, with D tentatively TRBD1 (5 bases). The CDR3 has 13 amino acids. Trimming removed 3 bases from V and 2 bases from J, with 7 bases in between. Germline assignment: CDR1 KGHSH and CDR2 LQKENI. CDR3 nucleotide sequence: TGTGCCAGCTCACCCGACAGTCAAGAGACCCAGTACTTC. It translates to CASSPDSQETQYF.

There are a few counts of this clonotype. The chain uses TRBV7-9 and TRBJ1-2, with D possibly being TRBD1 (5 bases). There are 15 residues in the CDR3. V was pared by 3 bases and J by 0 bases, with 11 bases between. CDR1 and CDR2 from the germline V gene are SEHNR and FQNEAQ (reference sequence). The CDR3 is CASSFQGGTNYGYTF. DNA for the CDR3: TGTGCCAGCAGCTTTCAGGGCGGCACTAACTATGGCTACACCTTC.

The chain links TRBV7-8 to TRBJ1-1, with D uncertain. The germline gives CDR1 SGHVS, CDR2 FQNEAQ. The CDR3 runs 13 residues. V dropped 4 bases and J dropped 8 bases, with 14 bases sitting between them. The CDR3 DNA follows: TGTGCCAGCAGCTCCTCGGGAGGCGGAGAAGCTTTCTTT. The encoded protein is CASSSSGGGEAFF.

This clonotype appeared a few times. The junction departs from germline at one end; a sequencing error may be responsible. The V call is TRBV7-7, the J call TRBJ2-3, with 8 bases identical to TRBD2. The CDR3 sequence is 16 residues long. Germline CDR1 and CDR2: SSHAT and FNYEAQ (reference sequence). The CDR3 is CASSLGSSGATDTQYF. Written as DNA, the CDR3 is TGTGCTAGCAGCTTAGGCAGTAGCGGGGCCACAGATACGCAGTATTTT.

This chain joins TRBV24-1 and TRBJ2-7; D call uncertain. Germline CDR1 and CDR2: KGHDR and SFDVKD. Trimming stripped 4 bases from V and 0 bases from J, with 12 bases between. The CDR3 has 15 amino acids. CDR3 DNA sequence: TGTGCCACCAGTGACCCCGGGTCCTCCTCCTACGAGCAGTACGTC. Translated: CATSDPGSSSYEQYV.

This clonotype has a handful of counts. The rearrangement joins TRBV20-1 to TRBJ2-5, with 10 bases aligning to TRBD2. From germline, CDR1 is DFQATT and CDR2 SNEGSKA (reference sequence). The CDR3 loop spans 13 amino acids. Unmatched junction bases numbered 5, after V lost 5 bases and J lost 5 bases. CDR3 nucleotide sequence: TGCAGTGCTCTACTAGCGGGGACTGAGACCCAGTACTTC. It is translated as CSALLAGTETQYF.

This clonotype was seen a few times. The chain is built from TRBV9 and TRBJ1-2; D remains unclear. The CDR3 length is 15 residues. V gave up 0 bases and J gave up 3 bases, with 12 bases separating them. The germline gives CDR1 SGDLS, CDR2 YYNGEE. CDR3 coding DNA: TGTGCCAGCAGCGTAGTACATCCGGGAGACTATGGCTACACCTTC. Amino acids: CASSVVHPGDYGYTF.

There are a few counts of this clonotype. This rearrangement joins TRBV3-1 to TRBJ1-2, with TRBD1 matching over 11 bases. V lost 0 bases to trimming and J lost 1 base; unmatched junction nucleotides: 4. Germline-derived CDR1 and CDR2 are LGHDT and YNNKEL (reference sequence). The CDR3 has 17 amino acids. CDR3 region: CASSQEDRGHNNYGYTF. CDR3 nucleotide sequence: TGTGCCAGCAGCCAAGAGGACAGGGGGCATAATAACTATGGCTACACCTTC.

This chain joins TRBV7-8 and TRBJ2-3; D could derive from TRBD1 or TRBD2 (6 bases each). Between the trimmed V and J ends, which lost 1 base and 4 bases, there was a span of 12 bases. Germline assignment: CDR1 SGHVS and CDR2 FQNEAQ. The CDR3 loop spans 15 amino acids. This chain's CDR3 is CASSLDRGASDTQYF. In DNA form, the CDR3 reads TGTGCCAGCAGCTTAGATAGGGGGGCCTCAGATACGCAGTATTTT.

This sequence joins TRBV12-3 or TRBV12-4 and TRBJ1-1; 7 bases line up with TRBD1. Losses at the gene ends were 3 bases for V and 3 bases for J; bases not matched to a gene: 7. CDR3 length: 15 amino acids. DNA for the CDR3: TGTGCCAGCAGTTTGAAGGGGGCTGGTTACACTGAAGCTTTCTTT. It encodes CASSLKGAGYTEAFF.